Each of the 11 T cell receptor beta chains below was sequenced from the same sample in a study of CD8 T cells in ankylosing spondylitis. TCRdb called the 5' RACE reads again in MiXCR, with one record for every CDR3 protein. The sample contains 200,000 to 250,000 distinct CDR3 sequences, roughly a tenth of which appear only once. The specimen sequenced was blood, either unsorted or a sorted T cell fraction (not recorded which). The receptors were sampled from a male donor with ankylosing spondylitis or in good health (not recorded which).

In its sample, this clonotype was seen many times. The chain combines TRBV20-1 with TRBJ2-3; D may be TRBD2 (5 bases). The germline V gene has CDR1 DFQATT and CDR2 SNEGSKA (reference sequence). The CDR3 has 16 amino acids. V was pared by 1 base and J by 6 bases, with 20 bases between. For the CDR3, the DNA is TGCAGTGCTAGAGTGGGCGAGGGTCTGATTTCCGATACGCAGTATTTT. Its protein is CSARVGEGLISDTQYF.

This clonotype was seen ten or more times. The chain uses TRBV18 and TRBJ1-2; the D is unclear. Between the trimmed V and J ends, which lost 3 bases and 13 bases, there was a span of 15 bases. This CDR3 contains 12 residues. Germline assignment: CDR1 KGHSH and CDR2 LQKENI. CDR3 in amino acids: CASSPRSERITF. DNA of the CDR3: TGTGCCAGCTCACCCCGGTCGGAGCGGATCACCTTC.

This clonotype was observed many times. The chain couples TRBV21-1 to TRBJ2-5; TRBD2, the table's D call, lacks a check against the DNA. TRBV21-1 constitutes a pseudogene. This CDR3 region has 16 residues. In DNA form, the CDR3 reads TGTGCCAGCAGCGGACGGACTAGCGAGTACCAAGAGACCCAGTACTTC. This encodes CASSGRTSEYQETQYF.

V usage is TRBV7-2 and J usage is TRBJ2-3; possible D gene TRBD1, 5 bases. V lost 10 bases, J lost 3 bases, and 17 bases lay in between. Germline CDR1 is SGHTA and CDR2 is FQGNSA. There are 14 residues in the CDR3. The CDR3 protein is CATVGRLTTDTQYF. The DNA for the CDR3 is TGTGCCACGGTGGGGCGTCTAACGACAGATACGCAGTATTTT.

This clonotype has a count of ten or more. This sequence joins TRBV14 and TRBJ1-2, with D uncertain. This CDR3 is built from 13 residues. V was clipped by 2 bases and J by 1 base, with 5 bases between them. Looked up from germline, CDR1 is SGHDN and CDR2 is FVKESK. The CDR3 DNA follows: TGTGCCAGCAGCCAATTGAATAACTATGGCTACACCTTC. Translating gives CASSQLNNYGYTF.

This clonotype was recorded at least ten times. The chain is built from TRBV10-3 and TRBJ2-1; 11 bases fit TRBD2. Germline V gene data show CDR1 as ENHRY and CDR2 as SYGVKD. Trimming removed 10 bases from V and 13 bases from J; junction bases left unmatched: 15. CDR3 length: 14 residues. The CDR3 nucleotides read TGTGCCAGCAAAGGGTCATCAACTAGCGGGAGTCAGTTCTTC. Its protein is CASKGSSTSGSQFF.

This clonotype occurred many times. The chain joins TRBV5-1 to TRBJ2-3; weak D call: TRBD2 (5 bases). The length of the CDR3 is 16 residues. Germline CDR1 and CDR2: SGHRS and YFSETQ. V was clipped by 0 bases and J by 4 bases, with 15 bases between them. The CDR3 DNA is TGCGCCAGCAGCTTGGGGGTCAGCGAGGGCTCAGATACGCAGTATTTT. This encodes CASSLGVSEGSDTQYF.

This clonotype was recorded a few times. This chain links TRBV21-1 with TRBJ1-6; no check of the table's D call, TRBD1, against the DNA was made. TRBV21-1 is a known pseudogene. This CDR3 spans 16 amino acids. DNA for the CDR3: TGTGCCAGCAGCGGGTCTAGGCAGGGGACTAATTCACCCCTCCACTTT. This translates into CASSGSRQGTNSPLHF.

This clonotype was seen many times. J is TRBJ2-1 and V is TRBV11-2; D gene ambiguous. CDR3 length: 12 residues. The V end lost 2 bases, the J end lost 8 bases, and 7 bases lay between the germline ends. CDR1 SGHAT and CDR2 FQNNGV come from the germline V gene. The CDR3, as DNA: TGTGCCAGCAGCTTAACCGCGGATGAGCAGTTCTTC. This codes for CASSLTADEQFF. Together with reference TRBV11-2 and TRBJ2-1, the CDR3 gives the full variable domain: EAGVAQSPRYKIIEKRQSVAFWCNPISGHATLYWYQQILGQGPKLLIQFQNNGVVDDSQLPKDRFSAERLKGVDSTLKIQPAKLEDSAVYLCASSLTADEQFFGPGTRLTVL.

Remarks on this clonotype: Compared with germline, one end of the junction differs, possibly owing to a read error. The gene calls are TRBV5-1 and TRBJ2-1; 12 nucleotides match TRBD1. CDR3 size: 15 residues. In germline, CDR1 is SGHRS, CDR2 YFSETQ. CDR3 amino acids: CVSSPGQGAYNEQFF. Here the CDR3 DNA reads TGCGTCAGCAGCCCGGGACAGGGGGCTTACAATGAGCAGTTCTTC.

This clonotype has just a few counts. V usage is TRBV7-9 and J usage is TRBJ2-3; no clear D. The CDR3 runs to 12 residues. Per germline, CDR1 SEHNR and CDR2 FQNEAQ (reference sequence). V was pared by 7 bases and J by 5 bases, with 10 bases between. The CDR3 loop is CASTPFGDTQYF. CDR3 sequence (DNA): TGTGCCAGCACCCCGTTCGGAGATACGCAGTATTTT.